These T cell receptor beta chains were read from a single sample in a study of CD8+ T cells in alopecia areata. Generated by immunoSEQ multiplex PCR, the TCRdb table keeps only in-frame clones and is missing some. In the table there are roughly 140,000 clones, approximately 51% of which are singletons. The sequencing used CD4+ T cells sorted from blood, collected at week 0. These receptors came from a human donor with alopecia areata. The CDR3 runs from the conserved cysteine through the conserved F or W. Fields, in order: J gene, D gene, clone size, V gene, CDR3 DNA, CDR3 protein. D genes are given only for firm matches. Size is stated for part of the rows, as once, few or many counts, or as a class when the clone is expanded.

TRBJ2-1 TRBD2 . TRBV18 TGTGCCAGCTCCGGACTAGCGGCTAGCTCCTACAATGAGCAGTTCTTC CASSGLAASSYNEQFF
TRBJ1-4 . . TRBV30 TGTGCCTGGAGTGAAAACGCCAATAATGAAAAACTGTTTTTT CAWSENANNEKLFF
TRBJ2-5 TRBD2 few TRBV9 TGTGCCAGCAGCGTGGCAACTAGCGTTGAGACCCAGTACTTC CASSVATSVETQYF
TRBJ1-5 . . TRBV29-1 TGCAGCGTTGATCTGGGTGGTGGGCAGCCCCAGCATTTT CSVDLGGGQPQHF
TRBJ2-3 . . TRBV7-8 TGTGCCAGCAGCTTAGCCCGGGGCGAGATGGATACGCAGTATTTT CASSLARGEMDTQYF
TRBJ1-2 . . TRBV19 TGTGCCAGTAGTACCAGACCGGGTTCCTATGGCTACACCTTC CASSTRPGSYGYTF
TRBJ1-5 . few TRBV5-1 TGCGCCAGCAGCCTCTCGGGGCCCAATCAGCCCCAGCATTTT CASSLSGPNQPQHF
TRBJ2-2 . few TRBV30 TGTGCCTGGACCCCCCGGGACACCGGGGAGCTGTTTTTT CAWTPRDTGELFF
TRBJ2-1 . few TRBV29-1 TGCAGCGTTCAGGAAGGGGTAGCTGAGCAGTTCTTC CSVQEGVAEQFF
TRBJ2-1 TRBD2 many TRBV27 TGTGCCAGCAGTCTTGGCGGGAGGGCCGGGGAGCAGTTCTTC CASSLGGRAGEQFF
TRBJ1-1 TRBD1 . TRBV30 TGTGCCTGGAACGGGGGACAGCTGAACACTGAAGCTTTCTTT CAWNGGQLNTEAFF
TRBJ1-4 . few TRBV5-1 TGCGCCAGCAGCAACACCAGGAATGAAAAACTGTTTTTT CASSNTRNEKLFF
TRBJ2-1 . few TRBV28 TGTGCCAGCAGCTGGGGACTCTTCTACAATGAGCAGTTCTTC CASSWGLFYNEQFF
TRBJ2-2 . . TRBV5-1 TGCGCCAGCCGACCGGGGCTTAACACCGGGGAGCTGTTTTTT CASRPGLNTGELFF
TRBJ2-7 . few TRBV28 TGTGCCAGCAGTTTAGGTACGGAGCAGTACTTC CASSLGTEQYF
TRBJ2-3 TRBD2 few TRBV4-2 TGTGCCAGCAGCCAAGATCTACTAGCGGGGACTAGCACAGATACGCAGTATTTT CASSQDLLAGTSTDTQYF
TRBJ1-1 . . TRBV27 TGTGCCAGCAGTTTATATACGAGACGGAATAACACTGAAGCTTTCTTT CASSLYTRRNNTEAFF
TRBJ2-3 . . TRBV7-8 TGTGCCAGCAGCTCGGACTCCCCTAGCACAGATACGCAGTATTTT CASSSDSPSTDTQYF
TRBJ2-3 . . TRBV11-2 TGTGCCAGCAGCTTAGGGAGGGCCTTCACAGATACGCAGTATTTT CASSLGRAFTDTQYF
TRBJ1-5 . . TRBV29-1 TGCAGCGTTGCGGGGGGAGAGGGCAATCAGCCCCAGCATTTT CSVAGGEGNQPQHF
TRBJ2-1 . few TRBV11-2 TGTGCCAGCAGCTTAGAGGCAGCCGGAAAGCAGTTCTTC CASSLEAAGKQFF
TRBJ1-1 . . TRBV7-2 TGTGCCAGCAGCAACGGGGCGGGGGTAGTAACTGAAGCTTTCTTT CASSNGAGVVTEAFF
TRBJ2-1 TRBD2 . TRBV5-4 TGTGCCAGCAGCAAATGGACTAGCGGGAGCCCCAATGAGCAGTTCTTC CASSKWTSGSPNEQFF
TRBJ2-7 . . TRBV19 TGTGCCAGTAGTCCGGGGGTGGTAAGAGGCTACGAGCAGTACTTC CASSPGVVRGYEQYF
TRBJ1-2 . few TRBV5-1 TGCGCCAGCAGCTTGAACCAGGCAGGGATTGGTGGCTACACCTTC CASSLNQAGIGGYTF
TRBJ2-3 . once TRBV5-4 TGTGCCAGCAGCCTGGCAGGGGCGAGCACAGATACGCAGTATTTT CASSLAGASTDTQYF
TRBJ2-7 . . TRBV30 TGTGCCTGGATCCCCAATGGGAGATGGGAGCAGTACTTC CAWIPNGRWEQYF
TRBJ2-3 . . TRBV7-9 TGTGCCAGCAGCTTAGCTGGCGGGTATTCTTTT CASSLAGGYSF
TRBJ1-2 TRBD1 . TRBV29-1 TGCAGCGTTGAGGGAGGAGGCAGGGGGCCCAATGGCTACACCTTC CSVEGGGRGPNGYTF
TRBJ2-6 TRBD1 . TRBV5-4 TGTGCCAGCAGCTTGGGGGACAGGGTGGCGTCTGGGGCCAACGTCCTGACTTTC CASSLGDRVASGANVLTF
TRBJ1-3 TRBD1 . TRBV29-1 TGCAGCGTTGGGAGCAGGGGGCTTACTGGAAACACCATATATTTT CSVGSRGLTGNTIYF
TRBJ2-7 TRBD2 few TRBV18 TGTGCCAGCTCACCCCCCCAGAGTACTAGCGGGGCCTACGAGCAGTACTTC CASSPPQSTSGAYEQYF
TRBJ2-7 TRBD1 . TRBV5-1 TGCGCCAGCAGCTTGAGGGTCGGGACAGTCCTCTACGAGCAGTACTTC CASSLRVGTVLYEQYF
TRBJ2-5 . . TRBV4-1 TGCGCCAGCAGCCTAGGTTCTGGGAACCAAGAGACCCAGTACTTC CASSLGSGNQETQYF
TRBJ2-1 TRBD2 few TRBV28 TGTGCCAGCAGTTTAGGACTAGCGGGTTTAAATGAGCAGTTCTTC CASSLGLAGLNEQFF
TRBJ2-1 TRBD2 few TRBV29-1 TGCAGCGTTGAATACCGAGGAGGGACTAGCGGGATTGAGCAGTTCTTC CSVEYRGGTSGIEQFF
TRBJ2-5 TRBD1 . TRBV4-1 TGCGCCAGCAGCCGACAGGGACAGCAAGAGACCCAGTACTTC CASSRQGQQETQYF
TRBJ2-1 TRBD1 . TRBV5-1 TGCGCCAGCAGCTTGGAAGTAGGACAGGGAGTTGAGCAGTTCTTC CASSLEVGQGVEQFF
TRBJ2-3 TRBD1 . TRBV28 TGTGCCAGCAGTTTACCCCTCGACAGGGGGCCAGAGACAGATACGCAGTATTTT CASSLPLDRGPETDTQYF
TRBJ2-2 . once TRBV7-3 TGTGCCAGCAGCTTAACTTCGGCGAACACCGGGGAGCTGTTTTTT CASSLTSANTGELFF
TRBJ1-5 . . TRBV6-5 TGTGCCAGCAGTTACTCTCGAAACGATCAGCCCCAGCATTTT CASSYSRNDQPQHF
TRBJ2-3 TRBD2 few TRBV29-1 TGCAGCGTCCTAGCGGGAGGATATCGGGCAGATACGCAGTATTTT CSVLAGGYRADTQYF
TRBJ2-5 . . TRBV11-2 TGTGCCAGCAGCTTAGGGGTGGGGGACAACCAAGAGACCCAGTACTTC CASSLGVGDNQETQYF
TRBJ1-4 . . TRBV6-5 TGTGCCAGCAGTTACTCGAGATCGGGGTTTAATGAAAAACTGTTTTTT CASSYSRSGFNEKLFF
TRBJ2-3 . . TRBV30 TGTGCACAAAGACTAGCAGATACGCAGTATTTT CAQRLADTQYF
TRBJ2-5 . . TRBV29-1 TGCAGCGTTGAAGTGTCTCCTCTTTTAGGAGGTCAAGAGACCCAGTACTTC CSVEVSPLLGGQETQYF
TRBJ1-2 . . TRBV18 TGTGCCAGCTCACCGTCCGGGACAACTAACTATGGCTACACCTTC CASSPSGTTNYGYTF